This T cell receptor (beta chain) originates from a study of CD8 T cells in Susac syndrome. The germline V and J ends were trimmed by 4 bases and 4 bases, with 11 bases remaining between them. Germline values: CDR1 LNHDA, CDR2 SQIVND (reference sequence). This CDR3 has 14 residues. With regard to this clonotype: Its matching antigen is unknown.

Broader study findings: The study's TCR sequencing and HLA analysis covered a relatively small number of individuals, and the study acknowledged this.

It was with random hexamers that 0.5 to 1 ug RNA was reverse transcribed. With immunoSEQ multiplex PCR, TCR beta CDR3 was amplified across 54 Vbeta and 13 Jbeta. TCRdb analysed the immunoSEQ multiplex PCR reads with MiXCR anew, one entry per CDR3 protein. The table has tens of thousands of distinct CDR3 sequences, about 91% seen once. This TCR derives from a human donor with multiple sclerosis. J is TRBJ2-1 and V is TRBV19; TRBD2 might be the D (5 bases). Input material: CD8+ T cells from PBMCs. The CDR3 loop reads CASSTERQYNEQFF. The CDR3 DNA is TGTGCCAGTAGTACCGAGCGGCAATACAATGAGCAGTTCTTC.